This is a list of T cell receptor beta chains from one sample in a study of T cell responses to AZD1222 COVID-19 vaccine. Sequencing was performed with immunoSEQ multiplex PCR; in TCRdb, only in-frame clones are kept and a portion is missing. The sample lists roughly 140,000 clones, roughly nine tenths occurring once. The specimen comprised peripheral blood, sampled 28 days after the second AZD1222 dose. Receptors were obtained from an adult who received the AZD1222 COVID-19 vaccine. Each CDR3 is given with its conserved first and last residue. D genes are given only for firm matches. The size field is filled for only some rows; it gives once, few, many or a size class.

J,size,D,V,CDR3,DNA
TRBJ2-2,-,-,TRBV5-1,CASSLGVTAGGTGELFF,TGCGCCAGCAGCTTGGGGGTGACGGCGGGTGGCACCGGGGAGCTGTTTTTT
TRBJ1-2,-,TRBD1,TRBV3-1/TRBV3-2,CASSQEAGGYGYTF,TGTGCCAGCAGCCAAGAGGCAGGGGGCTATGGCTACACCTTC
TRBJ1-2,-,TRBD1,TRBV6-5,CASRDRGHYGYTF,TGTGCCAGCAGAGACAGGGGGCATTATGGCTACACCTTC
TRBJ2-3,-,TRBD1,TRBV29-1,CSVNPLGQGEDTQYF,TGCAGCGTCAACCCCCTTGGACAGGGGGAAGATACGCAGTATTTT
TRBJ2-7,once,TRBD2,TRBV7-9,CASSFLAGIAYEQYF,TGTGCCAGCAGCTTCCTAGCGGGTATAGCCTACGAGCAGTACTTC
TRBJ1-1,-,-,TRBV30,CAWISRVAEAFF,TGTGCCTGGATTTCGAGGGTGGCTGAAGCTTTCTTT
TRBJ1-2,-,-,TRBV7-8,CASSSRRIPGSEGYTF,TGTGCCAGCAGCTCGCGCCGAATCCCCGGCTCGGAGGGCTACACCTTC
TRBJ2-7,-,-,TRBV7-9,CASSLVGYEQYF,TGTGCCAGCAGCTTAGTGGGGTACGAGCAGTACTTC
TRBJ2-5,-,TRBD2,TRBV19,CASSSGMKETQYF,TGTGCCTCCAGCAGCGGGATGAAGGAGACCCAGTACTTC
TRBJ2-3,-,TRBD2,TRBV5-1,CASSLASGGALDTQYF,TGCGCCAGCAGCTTGGCTAGCGGGGGGGCCTTAGATACGCAGTATTTT
TRBJ2-5,-,TRBD2,TRBV12-5,CASGRYRTSGREETQYF,TGTGCTAGTGGCCGCTACCGGACTAGCGGGAGGGAAGAGACCCAGTACTTC
TRBJ2-2,-,TRBD2,TRBV7-9,CASSHGLAEFGELFF,TGTGCCAGCAGCCACGGACTAGCGGAGTTCGGGGAGCTGTTTTTT
TRBJ1-1,-,-,TRBV24-1,CATSEAGVPNTEAFF,TGTGCCACCAGTGAGGCAGGGGTCCCGAACACTGAAGCTTTCTTT
TRBJ1-1,-,-,TRBV11-2,CASSGLTIGAFF,TGTGCCAGCAGCGGATTGACAATTGGGGCTTTCTTT
TRBJ2-1,-,-,TRBV6-5,CASSYPLYAGNEQFF,TGTGCCAGCAGTTACCCACTGTACGCGGGGAATGAGCAGTTCTTC
TRBJ2-3,-,-,TRBV19,CASSIGQPLSTDTQYF,TGTGCCAGTAGTATCGGACAGCCACTATCCACAGATACGCAGTATTTT
TRBJ1-2,-,-,TRBV28,CASSHGHDYGYTF,TGTGCCAGCAGCCACGGACACGACTATGGCTACACCTTC
TRBJ1-4,-,-,TRBV2,CASSRDDGEKLFF,TGTGCCAGCAGCCGGGATGACGGGGAAAAACTGTTTTTT
TRBJ1-1,-,-,TRBV2,CANRQELNTEAFF,TGTGCCAACCGACAGGAGTTGAACACTGAAGCTTTCTTT
TRBJ2-5,once,-,TRBV19,CASSIGDRTGTQYF,TGTGCCAGTAGTATAGGTGACCGAACCGGGACCCAGTACTTC
TRBJ1-5,-,TRBD1,TRBV28,CASTRDRGQPQHF,TGTGCCAGCACCCGGGACAGGGGCCAGCCCCAGCATTTT
TRBJ1-1,-,-,TRBV7-9,CASRPVEDPEAFF,TGTGCCAGCAGACCAGTCGAGGATCCTGAAGCTTTCTTT
TRBJ1-1,-,TRBD1,TRBV3-1/TRBV3-2,CASSHNRGRWTEAFF,TGTGCCAGCAGCCATAACAGGGGGCGATGGACTGAAGCTTTCTTT
TRBJ1-2,-,-,TRBV5-8,CASSFQGRNYGYTF,TGTGCCAGCAGCTTCCAGGGGCGCAACTATGGCTACACCTTC
TRBJ2-5,-,-,TRBV7-2,CASSLAGLGETQYF,TGTGCCAGCAGCTTAGCGGGGCTGGGGGAGACCCAGTACTTC
TRBJ2-7,-,-,TRBV19,CASSILGMIREQYF,TGTGCCAGTAGTATTTTAGGGATGATACGCGAGCAGTACTTC
TRBJ1-1,-,TRBD1,TRBV27,CASSPRQGARNTEAFF,TGTGCCAGCAGTCCGCGACAGGGGGCCAGGAACACTGAAGCTTTCTTT
TRBJ2-1,-,TRBD1,TRBV29-1,CSVEGTGENYNEQFF,TGCAGCGTTGAAGGGACAGGGGAAAACTACAATGAGCAGTTCTTC
TRBJ2-2,-,TRBD1,TRBV5-1,CASSSTRDRVATGELFF,TGCGCCAGCAGCTCAACCCGGGACAGGGTCGCCACCGGGGAGCTGTTTTTT
TRBJ1-2,-,-,TRBV19,CASSIDPGKGYTF,TGTGCCAGTAGTATAGACCCAGGGAAGGGCTACACCTTC
TRBJ1-1,-,-,TRBV27,CASKGRVDTEAFF,TGTGCCAGTAAAGGGCGGGTAGACACTGAAGCTTTCTTT
TRBJ2-2,-,-,TRBV19,CASSSQGNTGELFF,TGTGCCAGTAGTAGTCAGGGGAACACCGGGGAGCTGTTTTTT
TRBJ2-3,-,TRBD2,TRBV4-2,CASSQVTSGGATDTQYF,TGTGCCAGCAGCCAAGTGACTAGCGGGGGGGCAACAGATACGCAGTATTTT
TRBJ2-2,-,TRBD2,TRBV28,CASSSWGGGRNGELFF,TGTGCCAGCAGCTCCTGGGGGGGAGGACGGAACGGGGAGCTGTTTTTT
TRBJ2-2,-,TRBD2,TRBV7-7,CASSFGVAGDTGELFF,TGTGCCAGCAGCTTTGGGGTGGCGGGAGATACCGGGGAGCTGTTTTTT
TRBJ1-6,-,-,TRBV28,CASSARGENSPLHF,TGTGCCAGCAGTGCCAGGGGTGAAAATTCACCCCTCCACTTT
TRBJ1-3,-,-,TRBV7-3,CASSPGPSGGNTIYF,TGTGCCAGCAGTCCCGGTCCCTCGGGAGGAAACACCATATATTTT
TRBJ1-3,-,TRBD1,TRBV19,CASTLGTGGNTIYF,TGTGCCAGTACACTGGGGACAGGTGGAAACACCATATATTTT
TRBJ1-5,-,-,TRBV21-1,CASSRGTAGNQPQHF,TGTGCCAGCAGCCGTGGGACAGCTGGGAATCAGCCCCAGCATTTT
TRBJ1-1,-,-,TRBV29-1,CSVGGEAFF,TGCAGCGTTGGGGGTGAAGCTTTCTTT